These T cell receptor beta chains were read from a single sample in a study of blood T cells in healthy people across ages. TCRdb processed the 5' RACE reads anew with MiXCR; each CDR3 protein has one entry. The table has about 510,000 distinct CDR3 sequences, about 28% seen once; the top ten hold 3% to 4%. The same specimen was also included in a second study, on T cells of mothers and their children.

Sequenced sample: blood. The receptors were sampled from a boy between 2 and 10 years old in good health. Each CDR3 is given with its conserved first and last residue. D genes are given only for firm matches. The size field is filled for only some rows; it gives once, few, many or a size class.

d_gene,j_gene,v_gene,abundance,CDR3nt,CDR3aa
-,TRBJ1-3,TRBV6-1,few,TGTGCCAGCAGGGAAACCAGGATACTATCTGGAAACACCATATATTTT,CASRETRILSGNTIYF
TRBD2,TRBJ2-2,TRBV29-1,few,TGCAGCGTTGGGGAGGGCTCCCTCACCGGGGAGCTGTTTTTT,CSVGEGSLTGELFF
-,TRBJ2-2,TRBV3-1,few,TGTGCCAGCAGCCAACCAAATGGGGAGCTGTTTTTT,CASSQPNGELFF
-,TRBJ2-1,TRBV3-1,many,TGTGCCAGCAGCCTCGGACGAGGAGCCTACAATGAGCAGTTCTTC,CASSLGRGAYNEQFF
-,TRBJ2-2,TRBV7-9,-,TGTGCCAGCAGCTTAGTTGGGAGCGGCACCGGGGAGCTGTTTTTT,CASSLVGSGTGELFF
-,TRBJ1-1,TRBV20-1,-,TGCAGTGTCCCGGAAAGAAGGGTGTTGTGGACTGAAGCTTTCTTT,CSVPERRVLWTEAFF
-,TRBJ2-5,TRBV2,many,TGTGCCAGCAGTGAAGCGAGACAACTCCAAGAGACCCAGTACTTC,CASSEARQLQETQYF
TRBD2,TRBJ2-1,TRBV7-2,once,TGTGCCAGCAGCTTCGGGACTAGCGGGAGGAGGGTCGGGAATGAGCAGTTCTTC,CASSFGTSGRRVGNEQFF
-,TRBJ1-1,TRBV12-5,-,TGTGCTAGTGGCCTAGCCCCGTCGGGTAACACTGAAGCTTTCTTT,CASGLAPSGNTEAFF
-,TRBJ2-3,TRBV20-1,few,TGCAGCGCTAGCCCCACTGTGAGGGATCCGGTGGATACGCAGTATTTT,CSASPTVRDPVDTQYF
-,TRBJ2-6,TRBV6-1,-,TGTGCCGCGCTCTCTGGGGCCAACGTCCTGACTTTC,CAALSGANVLTF
-,TRBJ2-7,TRBV7-9,-,TGTGCCAGCAGCCAAGGCGGAAGTCGCACCTACGAGCAGTACTTC,CASSQGGSRTYEQYF
-,TRBJ1-2,TRBV29-1,few,TGCAGCGTTGAAGATCGGGGGTGCGGAGGCTACACCTTC,CSVEDRGCGGYTF
-,TRBJ2-7,TRBV6-1,-,TGTGCCAGCAGTGTCGGGAACATCTACGAGCAGTACTTC,CASSVGNIYEQYF
-,TRBJ1-2,TRBV7-8,few,TGTGCCAGCTCCGTTGATAGCAGGGCCGGTGGCTACACCTTC,CASSVDSRAGGYTF
-,TRBJ2-4,TRBV9,few,TGTGCCAGCAGCGTAGGTGGGGTCCAAAACATTCAGTACTTC,CASSVGGVQNIQYF